This T cell receptor beta chain appears in the sequencing data of a study of blood T cells in healthy people across ages. Next came a second PCR, run for about 7 to 12 cycles, which used a sample-barcoded 5' primer along with a J-beta primer mix. TCRdb recomputed calls from the 5' RACE reads with MiXCR, one row per CDR3 protein. The sample records about 780,000 distinct CDR3 sequences, roughly 24% being singletons. General observations from the study: When set beside aged donors, long-lived donors presented more naive CD4+ cells and higher diversity.

A few counts support this clonotype. The antigen remains undetermined. Trimming took off 7 bases at V and 4 bases at J, with 17 bases between the two ends. The V gene's germline CDR1 is SQVTM and CDR2 ANQGSEA. This CDR3 contains 14 residues. These data also formed part of another study, on T cells of mothers and their children. That source reports: There were over 8.5 million TCR beta CDR3 reads from each mother and approximately 2.9 million from each child.

The sequenced sample consisted of blood. The rearrangement links TRBV29-1 to TRBJ1-3; TRBD1 might be the D (5 bases). This sequence was found in a boy younger than 18 in good health. In DNA, the CDR3 is TGCAGCGCCAACCAGGACGGGGGAGGAAACACCATATATTTT. Translating gives CSANQDGGGNTIYF.